This T cell receptor (beta chain) was sequenced in a study of chemoradiotherapy in HPV16-positive cancers. Study-level background: Functional T-cell assays on a couple of HPV16-positive patients' cells defined candidate HPV-specific clones and common TCR motifs.

General study findings and limits: Non-HPV-specific T cells did not expand in tumors during treatment, whereas candidate HPV-specific clones and E7-related motifs did.

The CDR3 covers 15 residues. CDR1 is SGHNT and CDR2 is YENEEA in the germline V gene. V lost 2 bases to trimming and J lost 4 bases, with 12 bases between them. Only in-frame clones appear in the TCRdb table, and some are missing; sequencing was by immunoSEQ multiplex PCR. The sample lists fewer than 40,000 clones; around three quarters were seen once. Comment on this clone: The antigen remains unidentified.

The sample consisted of blood, taken from a patient who underwent chemoradiotherapy. The chain links TRBV11-3 to TRBJ1-3; D uncertain. The TCR sequence derives from a human donor with HPV-associated anogenital cancer. CDR3 nucleotide sequence: TGTGCCAGCAGCTTAAGGTATCCGAGGGGAAACACCATATATTTT. This gives the protein CASSLRYPRGNTIYF.